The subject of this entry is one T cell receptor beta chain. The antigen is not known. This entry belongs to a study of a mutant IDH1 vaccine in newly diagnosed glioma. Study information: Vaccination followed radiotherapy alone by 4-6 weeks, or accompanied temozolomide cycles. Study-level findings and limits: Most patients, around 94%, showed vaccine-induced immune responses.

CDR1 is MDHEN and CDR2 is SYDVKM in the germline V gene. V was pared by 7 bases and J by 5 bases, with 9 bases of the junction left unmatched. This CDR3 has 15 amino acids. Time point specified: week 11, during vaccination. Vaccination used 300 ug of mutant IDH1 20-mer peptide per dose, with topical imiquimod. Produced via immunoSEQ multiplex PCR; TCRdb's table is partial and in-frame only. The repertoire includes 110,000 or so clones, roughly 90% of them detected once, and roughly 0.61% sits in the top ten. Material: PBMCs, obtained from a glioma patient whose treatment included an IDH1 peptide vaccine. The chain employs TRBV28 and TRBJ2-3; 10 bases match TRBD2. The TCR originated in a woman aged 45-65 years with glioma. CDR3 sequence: CASKGASGSLDTQYF. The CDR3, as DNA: TGTGCCAGCAAGGGGGCTAGCGGGAGTTTAGATACGCAGTATTTT.